The present entry profiles one T cell receptor beta chain with its context. Its antigen remains unknown. This record comes from a study of monozygotic twins with inflammatory bowel disease. Broader study findings: IBD patients displayed reduced TCRbeta diversity (inverse Simpson) when set against healthy co-twins. Perhaps reflecting limited power, concordant and discordant twins did not differ in repertoire similarity. Heterogeneous immunosuppressive treatment regimens may have introduced variability into patient repertoires.

Germline V gene data show CDR1 as SEHNR and CDR2 as FQNEAQ (reference sequence). The CDR3 covers 14 residues. Via template switching, UMIs carrying a 6-nucleotide sample barcode were introduced. TCRdb re-called the 5' RACE reads and shows each CDR3 protein once, DNA omitted. In total, the table holds about 160,000 distinct CDR3 sequences. The clonotype originates from a human donor with ulcerative colitis or Crohn's disease, or a healthy co-twin of an affected twin (not recorded which). The specimen sequenced was blood. The rearrangement uses TRBV7-9 and TRBJ1-1; the TRBD1 assignment by TCRdb is unverifiable without DNA. CDR3 residues: CASSSGGKVMEAFF.